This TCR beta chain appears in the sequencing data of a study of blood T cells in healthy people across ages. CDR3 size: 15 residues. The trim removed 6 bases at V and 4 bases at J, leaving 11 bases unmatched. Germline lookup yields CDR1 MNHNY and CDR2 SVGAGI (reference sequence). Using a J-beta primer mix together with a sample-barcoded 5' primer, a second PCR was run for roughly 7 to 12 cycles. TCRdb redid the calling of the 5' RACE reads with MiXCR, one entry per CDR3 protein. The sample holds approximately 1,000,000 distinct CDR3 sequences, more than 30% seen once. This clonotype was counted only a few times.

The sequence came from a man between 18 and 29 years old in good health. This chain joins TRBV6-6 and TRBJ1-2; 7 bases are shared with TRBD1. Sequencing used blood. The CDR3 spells CASSPLRDSSYGYTF. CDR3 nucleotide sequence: TGTGCCAGCAGCCCTTTACGGGACAGTAGCTATGGCTACACCTTC.